A single sample is the source of the 15 T cell receptor beta chains below, sequenced in a study of T cells in Graves' hyperthyroidism and ophthalmopathy. Amplified regions were TCR beta CDR3 sequences from RNA transcripts. Carried out on the TCR CDR3, a first-round RT-PCR used the HTBI primer set. TCRdb reprocessed the multiplex PCR reads via MiXCR and lists one record per CDR3 protein. In the table there are approximately 49,000 distinct CDR3 sequences, less than 65% of which are singletons. Sequencing used peripheral blood or thyroid tissue (not recorded which). The receptors stem from a man aged 18 to 35 with Graves' hyperthyroidism.

About this clonotype: A read error may produce the germline difference seen at one junction end. The V gene is TRBV7-8, the J gene TRBJ2-7, with 10 bases that match TRBD1. CDR3 size: 16 residues. Germline assignment: CDR1 SGHVS and CDR2 FQNEAQ. CDR3 DNA sequence: TGTGCCAGCAGCCAAGGGACAGGGGAGCTAAACTACGAGCAGCACTTC. Translation: CASSQGTGELNYEQHF.

This clonotype was recorded once. V and J are TRBV20-1 and TRBJ2-7; 14 bases are shared with TRBD2. With 6 bases clipped from V and 2 bases from J, the junction kept 3 bases outside the gene matches. Germline assignment: CDR1 DFQATT and CDR2 SNEGSKA (reference sequence). The CDR3 covers 14 residues. The CDR3 bases are TGCAGTGCCAAGGGACTAGCGGGGGCCTACGAGCAGTACTTC. Protein sequence: CSAKGLAGAYEQYF.

The sample holds many counts of this clonotype. The gene calls are TRBV4-3 and TRBJ2-2; D might be TRBD2 (6 bases). Trimming took 0 bases from V and 7 from J, leaving 12 bases between them. The CDR3 is 15 amino acids. Germline V CDR1 and CDR2: LGHNA, YSLEER. The CDR3 DNA follows: TGCGCCAGCAGCCAAGATCCGGGGGTCAGCGGGGAGCTGTTTTTT. It translates to CASSQDPGVSGELFF.

This clonotype was seen repeatedly, ten times or more. V and J are TRBV7-6 and TRBJ2-7, with a tentative D call TRBD2 (6 bases). Trimming took 1 base from V and 5 from J, leaving 18 bases between them. The CDR3 has 16 amino acids. Germline values: CDR1 SGHVS, CDR2 FNYEAQ. The CDR3 nucleotides read TGTGCCAGCAGCTTAGGCGGGGCGGGAAGGGAAGACGAGCAGTACTTC. This sequence encodes CASSLGGAGREDEQYF.

This clonotype was observed many times. The chain joins TRBV10-3 to TRBJ1-5; no clear D gene. The CDR3 totals 14 residues. Trimming took 11 bases from V and 6 from J, leaving 20 bases between them. Germline V lookup: CDR1 ENHRY, CDR2 SYGVKD. The CDR3 here is CASRAPGRRQPQHF. The CDR3 DNA reads as TGTGCCTCCCGAGCGCCGGGGAGGCGTCAGCCCCAGCATTTT.

V usage is TRBV6-4 and J usage is TRBJ2-2; 11 bases map to TRBD2. The CDR3 spans 18 residues. Germline loops: CDR1 MRHNA, CDR2 SNTAGT. With 7 bases clipped from V and 7 bases from J, the junction kept 17 bases outside the gene matches. CDR3 nucleotide sequence: TGTGCCAGCACCAATTGGATTAGCGGGAGGGCCGTTGGCGGGGAGCTGTTTTTT. Translating gives CASTNWISGRAVGGELFF.

The chain links TRBV9 to TRBJ1-5; 8 nucleotides agree with TRBD1. Germline V CDR1 and CDR2: SGDLS, YYNGEE. V lost 2 bases to trimming and J lost 3 bases; unmatched junction nucleotides: 4. This CDR3 spans 15 amino acids. The CDR3 region is CASSVGTGNNQPQHF. CDR3 DNA: TGTGCCAGCAGCGTGGGGACAGGCAACAATCAGCCCCAGCATTTT.

The chain has TRBV15 and TRBJ1-5, with 8 bases fitting TRBD1. V trimming: 3 bases; J trimming: 3 bases; junction bases outside the gene matches: 7. The length of the CDR3 is 16 residues. Per the germline V gene, CDR1 is LNHNV and CDR2 is YYDKDF (reference sequence). The CDR3 here is CATSSLGTGSNQPQHF. The CDR3 nucleotides are TGTGCCACCAGCAGCCTCGGGACAGGCTCCAATCAGCCCCAGCATTTT.

This clonotype showed up many times. The chain uses TRBV20-1 and TRBJ2-3; D might be TRBD2 (6 bases). There are 15 residues in the CDR3. V dropped 1 base and J dropped 1 base, with 12 bases sitting between them. Germline loops: CDR1 DFQATT, CDR2 SNEGSKA (reference sequence). The CDR3: CSARGQAGGTDTQYF. CDR3 sequence (DNA): TGCAGTGCTAGAGGGCAAGCGGGCGGCACAGATACGCAGTATTTT.

By sample fraction, this clonotype is medium-sized. The V call is TRBV2, the J call TRBJ2-5, with D hard to call. Germline V gives CDR1 SNHLY, CDR2 FYNNEI. V lost 1 base to trimming and J lost 3 bases, with 9 bases between them. This CDR3 has 14 amino acids. The CDR3 protein is CASSEGGREETQYF. The DNA of the CDR3 is TGTGCCAGCAGTGAAGGTGGCAGAGAAGAGACCCAGTACTTC. Full variable domain (remainder filled in from reference TRBV2 and TRBJ2-5): EPEVTQTPSHQVTQMGQEVILRCVPISNHLYFYWYRQILGQKVEFLVSFYNNEISEKSEIFDDQFSVERPDGSNFTLKIRSTKLEDSAMYFCASSEGGREETQYFGPGTRLLVL.

This clonotype has a handful of counts. One base away lies a much larger clone, so this may be a sequencing read error. The chain has TRBV20-1 and TRBJ2-5; TRBD1 might be the D (6 bases). V was shortened by 5 bases and J by 2 bases, with 18 bases between the two germline ends. Germline V gene lookup returns CDR1 DFQATT and CDR2 SNEGSKA (reference sequence). CDR3 length: 15 amino acids. The CDR3 reads CSAYGIGTFQETQYF. In nucleotides, the CDR3 is TGCAGTGCTTACGGGATAGGGACATTTCAAGAGACCCAGTACTTC.

This clonotype was recorded at least ten times. The J gene is TRBJ2-5, the V gene TRBV7-2, with D tentatively TRBD1 or TRBD2 (5 bases each). V was pared by 5 bases and J by 14 bases, with 18 bases between. CDR3 size: 12 residues. The germline V gene has CDR1 SGHTA and CDR2 FQGNSA. CDR3 DNA: TGTGCCAGCAGCCCGGGGCGGCTCGCAAGCTACTTC. It yields the protein CASSPGRLASYF.

Ten or more counts support this clonotype. V gene TRBV7-9 combines with J gene TRBJ1-1; D may be TRBD1 (6 bases). CDR3 length: 14 amino acids. Germline V gives CDR1 SEHNR, CDR2 FQNEAQ (reference sequence). V lost 2 bases, J lost 1 base, and 8 bases lay in between. The CDR3 region has the DNA TGTGCCAGCAGCTTACCCAGGGGGAACACTGAAGCTTTCTTT. Amino acids: CASSLPRGNTEAFF.

This clonotype was observed once. The junction shows a germline mismatch at one end, possibly a read error. This sequence joins TRBV10-3 and TRBJ2-5, with 7 nucleotides matching TRBD1. CDR1 is ENHRY, CDR2 SYGVKD, per germline. The CDR3 has 15 residues. The CDR3 spells CAISEYGTVQETQHF. The CDR3 bases are TGTGCCATCAGTGAGTATGGGACAGTCCAAGAGACCCAGCACTTC.

V and J are TRBV10-3 and TRBJ2-5, with D maybe TRBD2 (5 bases). The V end was cut by 4 bases, the J end by 5 bases, with 5 bases between. The germline V gene encodes CDR1 ENHRY and CDR2 SYGVKD. CDR3 length: 11 amino acids. Written as DNA, the CDR3 is TGTGCCATCAGTGGAGGGGAGACCCAGTACTTC. Translated, it gives CAISGGETQYF.